This TCR beta chain was captured in a study of Ad26.COV2.S vaccination and SARS-CoV-2 variants. Study-wide context: Intramuscular Ad26.COV2.S at 5x10^10 or 1x10^11 viral particles.

Trimming shortened V by 10 bases and J by 5 bases, and 12 bases separated the two germline ends. This CDR3 spans 11 amino acids. The germline gives CDR1 ENHRY, CDR2 SYGVKD. Study-level findings and limits: The analyses of TCR breadth and depth may have understated the size of total T cell responses.

As to this clone: What it binds is unknown.

Noted treatment: some 20 received Ad26.COV2.S at low or high dose, single or two shots; 5 received placebo; per-sample allocation not given. On day 63 after the first injection, vaccine and placebo recipients gave samples. Using immunoSEQ multiplex PCR, the repertoire was profiled, and TCRdb retains in-frame clones only, with some absent. The table shows about 680,000 clones, with 70% to 90% occurring only once. Material: peripheral blood, obtained in a trial of Ad26.COV2.S vaccine versus placebo. V is TRBV10-3 and J is TRBJ2-7; maybe TRBD1 (7 bases). The receptor was derived from a person between 18 and 65 years old who received the Ad26.COV2.S COVID-19 vaccine or a placebo. This chain's CDR3 is CATRGTDEQYF. CDR3 DNA sequence: TGTGCCACCAGGGGGACTGACGAGCAGTACTTC.